This T cell receptor beta chain came from a study of blood T cell repertoires in COVID-19 (dated by TCRdb to 2018 to 2021). A note on the overall study: Samples covering the acute and convalescent phases of COVID-19 were provided by collaborators in the United States, Italy and Spain. The repertoires were released in a freely available public database intended as a resource for research on the immune response to SARS-CoV-2. Subjects who had been exposed to COVID-19, were actively infected with it, or had recovered from it provided the deeply sampled blood TCRbeta repertoires that made up the dataset. The material from the prospective study consisted of cDNA or gDNA derived from T cells, B-cell-depleted T cells, or PBMCs. Samples came from the ongoing ImmuneRACE study (first 160 participants) plus 1,254 subjects from 6 global collaborators. HLA class I and class II types, where available, came from metadata supplied by the sample provider rather than from assay-based typing. A de-identified subject ID, COVID-19 status, age in years and sex were almost always included in the sample metadata. Paper-wide results and their limitations: The quantity of clinical and demographic metadata differed by source and by participant and was supplied without curation.

The immunoSEQ Assay, a bias-controlled multiplex PCR, was used to amplify TCRbeta CDR3 regions from genomic DNA. In the paper's pipeline: Within the assay, amplification of reference gene primers was used to estimate how many nucleated cells each sample contained. Sequence reads were collapsed and filtered to measure the absolute abundance of every unique TCRbeta CDR3 rearrangement. For each sample, productive Simpson clonality was calculated by taking the square root of Simpson's diversity index across productive rearrangements. In its TCRdb copy, this immuneACCESS table keeps in-frame sequences only and misses some clones. Where compared with another copy, unresolved V genes explain less than half of these, and the others have no known cause. V and J calls and clone size are those listed in that table; D and trimming were worked out from the DNA. This sample is represented by 200,000 to 300,000 clones; more than 85% of them were singletons. About 7.6% of the sample belongs to the ten largest clones.

Whole blood was collected in K2EDTA tubes by collaborating institutions according to the institutions' own protocols. For TCRbeta analysis, collaborators shipped samples in one of three forms: frozen whole blood, isolated PBMCs, or DNA extracted from either of those sample types. Trimming at the junction amounts to 3 bases on V and 0 bases on J, and the germline ends lie 10 bases apart. Taken from cysteine to phenylalanine, the CDR3 has 14 residues. Only the CDR3 region is kept as DNA, spanning 42 bases read in frame from base 1. CDR1 and CDR2 are read off the germline V gene as SGDLS and YYNGEE. In regard to this clone: What antigen it recognizes has not been identified. Per-base qualities were not stored, and no clone one base away is much larger.

Sequencing was done on a sample of peripheral blood. This receptor was identified in a woman aged 65 to 85 with active or convalescent COVID-19. The sequence joins TRBV9 to TRBJ2-7, and the D gene may be TRBD1, 7 bases matching. The DNA is TGTGCCAGCAGCGGCCAGGGGGGCTCCTACGAGCAGTACTTC. It translates to CASSGQGGSYEQYF.